This entry describes one TCR beta chain. The protocol was immunoSEQ multiplex PCR, while the TCRdb copy is restricted to in-frame clones and leaves out a portion. The sample includes around 250,000 clones, approximately 89% of them seen just once. These data are taken from a study of blood T cell repertoires in COVID-19. Study context: The study drew acute and convalescent COVID-19 samples from the United States, Italy and Spain.

The sequenced sample consisted of PBMCs or T cells enriched from blood (not recorded which). This sequence originates from a woman aged 40 to 55 with acute COVID-19.

CDR3 loop: CASSKDSYTEAFF. For the CDR3, the DNA is TGTGCCAGCAGCAAAGACTCGTACACTGAAGCTTTCTTT. The rearrangement uses TRBV5-5 and TRBJ1-1; D remains unclear. The length of the CDR3 is 13 residues. Trimming left V 4 bases short and J 3 bases short, with 10 bases between. The V gene's germline CDR1 is SGHKS and CDR2 YYEKEE (reference sequence).